A selection of T cell receptor beta chains follows, all from one sample in a study of preoperative IRX-2 immunotherapy in early breast cancer. The method was immunoSEQ multiplex PCR; TCRdb's version includes in-frame clones alone and lacks a portion of them. The table includes about 43,000 clones, about 95% detected once. The sequences come from tumor tissue, collected after IRX-2 immunotherapy. The receptors shown here come from a human donor with breast cancer. Each CDR3 is given with its conserved first and last residue. D genes are given only for firm matches. Only part of the rows carry a size: once, few, many, or a class if the clone is expanded.

d_gene: -
abundance: -
j_gene: TRBJ1-1
v_gene: TRBV18
CDR3aa: CASSLASPMNTEAFF
CDR3nt: TGTGCCAGCTCACTGGCGTCCCCAATGAACACTGAAGCTTTCTTT

d_gene: TRBD2
abundance: once
j_gene: TRBJ2-5
v_gene: TRBV7-2
CDR3aa: CASSPVAGGQETQYF
CDR3nt: TGTGCCAGCAGCCCAGTAGCGGGGGGCCAAGAGACCCAGTACTTC

d_gene: TRBD1
abundance: -
j_gene: TRBJ1-6
v_gene: TRBV6-5
CDR3aa: CASSSVIGGFSPLHF
CDR3nt: TGTGCCAGCAGTTCAGTCATAGGGGGCTTTTCACCCCTCCACTTT

d_gene: -
abundance: -
j_gene: TRBJ1-3
v_gene: TRBV19
CDR3aa: CASSIGWGSSGNTIYF
CDR3nt: TGTGCCAGTAGTATAGGTTGGGGCAGCTCTGGAAACACCATATATTTT

d_gene: -
abundance: -
j_gene: TRBJ2-7
v_gene: TRBV4-3
CDR3aa: CASSQGGYTESGYEQYF
CDR3nt: TGCGCCAGCAGCCAAGGGGGCTATACGGAGTCAGGCTACGAGCAGTACTTC

d_gene: -
abundance: -
j_gene: TRBJ2-7
v_gene: TRBV29-1
CDR3aa: CSVTRGGSYEQYF
CDR3nt: TGCAGCGTTACCCGGGGCGGCTCCTACGAGCAGTACTTC

d_gene: -
abundance: -
j_gene: TRBJ1-5
v_gene: TRBV2
CDR3aa: CASSPTGVAQGPQHF
CDR3nt: TGTGCCAGCAGCCCTACAGGAGTGGCACAAGGGCCCCAGCATTTT

d_gene: -
abundance: -
j_gene: TRBJ2-6
v_gene: TRBV9
CDR3aa: CASSVGAGRNLGANVLTF
CDR3nt: TGTGCCAGCAGCGTAGGGGCCGGGCGCAACCTTGGGGCCAACGTCCTGACTTTC

d_gene: TRBD1
abundance: -
j_gene: TRBJ1-6
v_gene: TRBV7-2
CDR3aa: CASRTTGGYNSPLHF
CDR3nt: TGTGCCAGCAGAACCACAGGGGGTTATAATTCACCCCTCCACTTT

d_gene: -
abundance: -
j_gene: TRBJ1-5
v_gene: TRBV7-2
CDR3aa: CASSLGLRQPQHF
CDR3nt: TGTGCCAGCAGCTTAGGGTTGCGGCAGCCCCAGCATTTT

d_gene: -
abundance: -
j_gene: TRBJ1-1
v_gene: TRBV27
CDR3aa: CASSFGIQGSTEAFF
CDR3nt: TGTGCCAGCAGTTTCGGGATACAGGGAAGCACTGAAGCTTTCTTT

d_gene: TRBD2
abundance: -
j_gene: TRBJ2-2
v_gene: TRBV11-3
CDR3aa: CASSFTSGTGTGELFF
CDR3nt: TGTGCCAGCAGCTTCACTAGCGGGACGGGTACCGGGGAGCTGTTTTTT

d_gene: -
abundance: -
j_gene: TRBJ2-2
v_gene: TRBV4-1
CDR3aa: CASSQVGGGELFF
CDR3nt: TGCGCCAGCAGCCAAGTTGGCGGCGGGGAGCTGTTTTTT